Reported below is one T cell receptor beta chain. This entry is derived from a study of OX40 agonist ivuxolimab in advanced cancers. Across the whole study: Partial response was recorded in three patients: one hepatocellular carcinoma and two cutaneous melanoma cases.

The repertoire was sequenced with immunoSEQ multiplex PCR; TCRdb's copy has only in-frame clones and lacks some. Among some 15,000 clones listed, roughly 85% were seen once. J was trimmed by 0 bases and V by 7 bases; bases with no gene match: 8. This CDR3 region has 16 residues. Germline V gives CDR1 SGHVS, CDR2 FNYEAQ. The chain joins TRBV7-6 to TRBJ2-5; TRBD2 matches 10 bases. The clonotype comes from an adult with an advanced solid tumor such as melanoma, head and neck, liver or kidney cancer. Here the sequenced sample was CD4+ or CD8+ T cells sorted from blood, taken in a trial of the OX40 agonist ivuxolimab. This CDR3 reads CASIRLAGEYQETQYF. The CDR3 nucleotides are TGTGCCAGCATCCGTCTAGCGGGGGAGTACCAAGAGACCCAGTACTTC. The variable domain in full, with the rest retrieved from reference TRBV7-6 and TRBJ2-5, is GAGVSQSPRYKVTKRGQDVALRCDPISGHVSLYWYRQALGQGPEFLTYFNYEAQQDKSGLPNDRFSAERPEGSISTLTIQRTEQRDSAMYRCASIRLAGEYQETQYFGPGTRLLVL.